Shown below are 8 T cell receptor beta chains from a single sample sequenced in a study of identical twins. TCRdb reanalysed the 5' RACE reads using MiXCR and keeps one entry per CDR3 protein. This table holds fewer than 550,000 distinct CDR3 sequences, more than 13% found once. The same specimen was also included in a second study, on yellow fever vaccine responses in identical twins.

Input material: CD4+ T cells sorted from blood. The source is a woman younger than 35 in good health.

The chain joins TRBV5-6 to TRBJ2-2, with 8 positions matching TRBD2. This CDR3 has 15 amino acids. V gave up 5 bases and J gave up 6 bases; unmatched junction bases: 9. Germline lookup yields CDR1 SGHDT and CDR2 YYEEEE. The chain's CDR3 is CASRAGLVYSGELFF. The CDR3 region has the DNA TGTGCCAGCAGAGCGGGACTAGTGTACTCCGGGGAGCTGTTTTTT.

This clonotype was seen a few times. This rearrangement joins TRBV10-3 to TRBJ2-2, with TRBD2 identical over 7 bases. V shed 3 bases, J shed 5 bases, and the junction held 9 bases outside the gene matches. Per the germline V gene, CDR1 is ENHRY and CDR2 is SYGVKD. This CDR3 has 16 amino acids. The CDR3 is CAISDRGQGGTGELFF. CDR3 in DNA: TGTGCCATCAGTGATCGAGGGCAGGGAGGGACCGGGGAGCTGTTTTTT.

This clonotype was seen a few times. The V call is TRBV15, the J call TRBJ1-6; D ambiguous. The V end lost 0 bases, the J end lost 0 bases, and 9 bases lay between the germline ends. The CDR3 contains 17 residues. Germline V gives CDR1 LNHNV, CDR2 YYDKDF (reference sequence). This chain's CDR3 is CATSRDSTSSYNSPLHF. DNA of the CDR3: TGTGCCACCAGCAGAGATTCGACGAGCTCCTATAATTCACCCCTCCACTTT. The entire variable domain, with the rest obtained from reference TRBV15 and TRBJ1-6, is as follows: DAMVIQNPRYQVTQFGKPVTLSCSQTLNHNVMYWYQQKSSQAPKLLFHYYDKDFNNEADTPDNFQSRRPNTSFCFLDIRSPGLGDTAMYLCATSRDSTSSYNSPLHFGNGTRLTVT.

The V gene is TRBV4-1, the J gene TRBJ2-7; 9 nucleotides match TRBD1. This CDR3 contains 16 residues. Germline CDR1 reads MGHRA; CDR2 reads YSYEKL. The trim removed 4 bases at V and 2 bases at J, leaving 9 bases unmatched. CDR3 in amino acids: CASSPTGQGIAYEQYF. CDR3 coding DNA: TGCGCCAGCAGCCCAACGGGACAGGGCATCGCCTACGAGCAGTACTTC.

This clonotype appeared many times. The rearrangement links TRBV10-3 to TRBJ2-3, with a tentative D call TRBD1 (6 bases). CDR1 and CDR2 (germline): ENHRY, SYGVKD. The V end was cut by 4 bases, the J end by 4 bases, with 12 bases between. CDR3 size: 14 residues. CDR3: CAISAQGMADTQYF. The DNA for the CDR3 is TGTGCCATCAGTGCCCAGGGGATGGCAGATACGCAGTATTTT.

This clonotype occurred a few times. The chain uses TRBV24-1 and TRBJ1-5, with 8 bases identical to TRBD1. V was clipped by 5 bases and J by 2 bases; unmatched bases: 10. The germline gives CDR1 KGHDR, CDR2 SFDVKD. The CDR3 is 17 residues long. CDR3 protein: CATSAGSTGVGNQPQHF. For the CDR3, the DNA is TGTGCCACCAGTGCCGGGTCGACAGGGGTAGGCAATCAGCCCCAGCATTTT.

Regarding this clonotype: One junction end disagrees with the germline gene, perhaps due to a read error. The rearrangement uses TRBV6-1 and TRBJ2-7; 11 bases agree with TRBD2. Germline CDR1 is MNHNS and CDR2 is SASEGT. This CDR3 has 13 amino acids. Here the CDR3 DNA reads TGTGCCAGCAGCGAAGGACAGACGCTAGCGGGAGGTTTC. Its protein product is CASSEGQTLAGGF.

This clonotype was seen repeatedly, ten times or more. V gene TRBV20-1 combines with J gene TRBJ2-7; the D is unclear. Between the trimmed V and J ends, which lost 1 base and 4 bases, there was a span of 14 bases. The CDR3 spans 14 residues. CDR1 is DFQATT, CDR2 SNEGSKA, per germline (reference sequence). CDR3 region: CSARAIGGDYEQYF. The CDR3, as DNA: TGCAGTGCTAGAGCAATAGGCGGCGATTACGAGCAGTACTTC.